These T cell receptor beta chains were read from a single sample in a study of cytomegalovirus exposure and HLA in healthy donors. Assay used: immunoSEQ multiplex PCR; TCRdb lists only in-frame clones, some missing. This table holds about 190,000 clones, about 69% found once. The sequencing sample was made of PBMCs. The receptors derive from a man aged 30 to 45 in good health and CMV-seropositive. CDR3s include the opening cysteine and the closing phenylalanine or tryptophan. The D gene is left open where the match is weak. The listing skips clone size in some rows; elsewhere it reads once, few, many or a size class.

j_call	clone_size	v_call	d_call	cdr3_aa	cdr3_nt
TRBJ1-5	-	TRBV30	TRBD1	CAGGNSNQPQHF	TGTGCAGGGGGCAATAGCAATCAGCCCCAGCATTTT
TRBJ2-1	-	TRBV4-3	-	CASSQEGKVEVQFF	TGCGCCAGCAGCCAAGAAGGAAAAGTCGAGGTGCAGTTCTTC
TRBJ2-1	-	TRBV27	TRBD2	CASRVSGGPVANEQFF	TGTGCCAGCAGGGTTAGCGGGGGGCCTGTTGCCAATGAGCAGTTCTTC
TRBJ1-3	-	TRBV19	-	CASSIEDSFSGNTIYF	TGTGCCAGTAGTATAGAGGACAGTTTCTCTGGAAACACCATATATTTT
TRBJ2-3	-	TRBV9	TRBD2	CASSVGVAGAQSRSTDTQYF	TGTGCCAGCAGCGTAGGAGTAGCGGGGGCCCAATCGCGGAGCACAGATACGCAGTATTTT
TRBJ2-5	-	TRBV5-4	-	CASSSSLQETQYF	TGTGCCAGCAGCTCCTCACTCCAAGAGACCCAGTACTTC
TRBJ1-1	-	TRBV5-4	-	CASTIDGYTEAFF	TGTGCCAGCACCATTGACGGGTACACTGAAGCTTTCTTT
TRBJ2-7	-	TRBV15	TRBD1	CATSGDRGSPYEQYF	TGTGCCACCAGCGGGGACAGGGGTTCCCCCTACGAGCAGTACTTC
TRBJ2-7	-	TRBV28	TRBD2	CASSLGGRAGEQYF	TGTGCCAGCAGTTTGGGCGGGAGGGCCGGCGAGCAGTACTTC
TRBJ1-3	-	TRBV6-5	-	CASSYSREGGNTIYF	TGTGCCAGCAGTTACTCCCGGGAAGGGGGAAACACCATATATTTT
TRBJ2-1	-	TRBV29-1	TRBD2	CSVEAGQASGRAVYNEQFF	TGCAGCGTTGAAGCCGGTCAGGCTAGCGGGAGGGCCGTCTACAATGAGCAGTTCTTC
TRBJ2-5	-	TRBV2	-	CATNLRDIQETQYF	TGTGCCACCAACCTTCGGGACATCCAAGAGACCCAGTACTTC
TRBJ1-2	-	TRBV18	TRBD1	CASSPGQGPSYGYTF	TGTGCCAGCTCCCCCGGACAGGGACCTTCCTATGGCTACACCTTC
TRBJ2-7	-	TRBV5-5	TRBD1	CASSFKGTGQETYEQYF	TGTGCCAGCAGCTTTAAGGGAACCGGACAGGAGACCTACGAGCAGTACTTC
TRBJ2-7	-	TRBV6-1	-	CASKRAGSYEQYF	TGTGCCAGCAAGAGAGCAGGGTCCTACGAGCAGTACTTC
TRBJ2-6	-	TRBV5-1	-	CASSLGTAVSGANVLTF	TGCGCCAGCAGCTTGGGGACAGCAGTCTCTGGGGCCAACGTCCTGACTTTC
TRBJ1-3	-	TRBV7-3	-	CASSAQGAGNTIYF	TGTGCCAGCAGCGCACAGGGAGCGGGAAACACCATATATTTT
TRBJ2-7	-	TRBV9	TRBD1	CASSVAGQSYEQYF	TGTGCCAGCAGCGTAGCGGGACAGTCCTACGAGCAGTACTTC
TRBJ2-1	-	TRBV2	-	CASAVGVISYNEQFF	TGTGCCAGCGCGGTGGGAGTAATATCCTACAATGAGCAGTTCTTC
TRBJ2-7	few	TRBV9	TRBD1	CASSKGQDNSYEQYF	TGTGCCAGCAGCAAAGGACAGGATAATTCCTACGAGCAGTACTTC
TRBJ2-5	-	TRBV9	TRBD1	CASSPPWTGSGETQYF	TGTGCCAGCAGCCCACCTTGGACAGGGTCCGGGGAGACCCAGTACTTC
TRBJ2-5	-	TRBV6-5	-	CASSYSGSRETQYF	TGTGCCAGCAGTTACTCGGGCAGTCGAGAGACCCAGTACTTC
TRBJ2-3	few	TRBV7-2	TRBD1	CASHVTGADTQYF	TGTGCCAGCCACGTGACAGGGGCGGATACGCAGTATTTT
TRBJ2-2	once	TRBV2	-	CASVLTANTGELFF	TGTGCCAGCGTACTGACAGCGAACACCGGGGAGCTGTTTTTT
TRBJ1-5	-	TRBV10-1	-	CASSESKGGQPQHF	TGCGCCAGCAGTGAGTCGAAAGGAGGCCAGCCCCAGCATTTT
TRBJ1-4	-	TRBV6-5	-	CASRRGEKLFF	TGTGCCAGCCGCCGGGGGGAAAAACTGTTTTTT
TRBJ2-1	-	TRBV6-5	TRBD1	CASSYGQGAYNEQFF	TGTGCCAGCAGTTATGGACAGGGGGCTTACAATGAGCAGTTCTTC
TRBJ1-2	-	TRBV11-2	TRBD1	CASSSRDRGSYGYTF	TGTGCCAGCAGCTCCCGGGACAGGGGTAGCTATGGCTACACCTTC
TRBJ2-2	-	TRBV11-2	TRBD1	CASTGQALANTGELFF	TGTGCCAGCACTGGACAGGCCCTCGCGAACACCGGGGAGCTGTTTTTT